This TCR beta chain comes out of a study of OX40 agonist ivuxolimab in advanced cancers. Study as a whole: Among those treated, three patients had partial responses, one with hepatocellular carcinoma and two with cutaneous melanoma.

Findings of the study overall: Circulating CD4+ and CD8+ T cells showed clonal expansion by week 6 at 0.1 to 3.0 mg/kg.

A word on this clone: The antigen is undetermined.

Generated by immunoSEQ multiplex PCR, the TCRdb table keeps only in-frame clones and is missing some. The sample contains 60,000 or so clones, about four fifths of which appear only once. A history of autoimmune disease or systemic immunosuppression excluded patients. CDR3 length: 15 amino acids. The germline CDR1 and CDR2 sequences are LGHNA and YSLEER. Trimming pared 4 bases from V and 0 bases from J, leaving 10 bases between. The genes are TRBV4-3 and TRBJ2-1; no definite D call. The source of this sequence is an adult with an advanced solid tumor such as melanoma, head and neck, liver or kidney cancer. The sequencing here drew on CD4+ or CD8+ T cells sorted from blood, taken in a trial of the OX40 agonist ivuxolimab. The CDR3 DNA reads as TGCGCCAGCAGCCCCCCGGGCGGCTCCTACAATGAGCAGTTCTTC. This encodes CASSPPGGSYNEQFF.